This T cell receptor (beta chain) was profiled in a study of molecular identifiers for immune sequencing clone quantification. In the study overall: Replicate experiments divided RNA from about 19,000 or 110,000 naive CD8 cells into five parts and sequenced four.

This clonotype was counted only a few times. Its antigen is not known. Via MiXCR, TCRdb re-called the PCR reads, giving one row per CDR3 protein. The table records just over 95,000 distinct CDR3 sequences, approximately 25% of them present only once. Preparation of naive CD8 libraries involved about 19,000 to 1,100,000 sorted cells and 10%, 30% or 50% RNA. Overall study findings and caveats: Clones above 20 RNA copies contained over 98% of effector molecules but under 1% of naive ones. Highly expanded clone sizes could be underestimated through barcode sharing by identical TCR molecules.

This CDR3 spans 16 amino acids. The V segment lost 7 bases and the J segment 0 bases; nucleotides outside the gene matches: 9. Germline values: CDR1 SNHLY, CDR2 FYNNEI. This TCR derives from a human donor in good health. Some libraries in this study had Jurkat cell RNA spiked in. Material: naive CD8+ T cells from blood, with Jurkat cell RNA spiked in. Noted subset: FACS-sorted CD8+CD4-CCR7+CD45RA+ naive T cells. This sequence joins TRBV2 and TRBJ1-2; TRBD1 matches at 9 bases. DNA of the CDR3: TGTGCCAGCAAGCCGGGACAGGGACCGTCTAACTATGGCTACACCTTC. Translated: CASKPGQGPSNYGYTF. The variable domain in full, with the rest retrieved from reference TRBV2 and TRBJ1-2, is EPEVTQTPSHQVTQMGQEVILRCVPISNHLYFYWYRQILGQKVEFLVSFYNNEISEKSEIFDDQFSVERPDGSNFTLKIRSTKLEDSAMYFCASKPGQGPSNYGYTFGSGTRLTVV.